There are a few counts of the clone carrying this TCR beta chain. No antigen is known for it. The primer mix had 60 Vbeta and 13 Jbeta primers. This table comes from immunoSEQ multiplex PCR, and its TCRdb copy is limited to in-frame clones, with some not included. The data hold 160,000 or so clones, with 55% to 75% observed a single time. No record was made of this donor's CMV serostatus. The CDR3 has 15 residues. Germline V gene sequence: CDR1 LGHNA, CDR2 YNFKEQ. V dropped 0 bases and J dropped 8 bases, with 16 bases sitting between them. The data were taken from a study of cytomegalovirus exposure and HLA in healthy donors. As for the study in general: Samples from HLA-typed donors yielded approximately 88 million unique TCRs in an early data release. Notes on the study in general: Indistinguishable V segments such as TRBV6-2 and TRBV6-3 were excluded. An analysis that came later showed most CMV-associated TCR beta chains appearing HLA-restricted.

This chain uses TRBV4-2 with TRBJ1-2, with D unresolved. Input material: PBMCs. This sequence was found in a human donor in good health. The CDR3 coding sequence is TGTGCCAGCAGCCAAGAGGCCATCGGGCGGGAAGGCTACACCTTC. It encodes CASSQEAIGREGYTF.